The 17 T cell receptor beta chains below come from one sample, sequenced in a study of T cell changes during pregnancy in multiple sclerosis. TCRdb keeps only in-frame clones here, not all; method: immunoSEQ multiplex PCR. The top ten hold 0.5% of the sample, which has 58,000 or so clones, 80% to 95% seen once. Sequenced here: CD4+ T cells from peripheral blood mononuclear cells, sampled in the third trimester of pregnancy. The receptors here all came from a female donor with multiple sclerosis, enrolled in a pregnancy study.

The chain carries TRBV19 and TRBJ1-4; no clear D gene. There are 15 residues in the CDR3. Trimming cost V 10 bases and J 5 bases, with 20 bases left between them. Germline V CDR1 and CDR2: LNHDA, SQIVND (reference sequence). The CDR3 DNA follows: TGTGCCACCAGCCTAAATTGGGCCCTCAATGAAAAACTGTTTTTT. Translating it yields CATSLNWALNEKLFF.

Turning to this clone: A junction boundary mismatches the germline segment, possibly from a read error. The chain carries TRBV30 and TRBJ2-4, with D possibly being TRBD1 (6 bases). The V gene's germline CDR1 is GTSNPN and CDR2 SVGIG (reference sequence). CDR3 length: 12 amino acids. CDR3 loop: CAWTEGPGHWAF. CDR3 DNA: TGTGCCTGGACTGAGGGACCGGGACATTGGGCCTTC.

The rearrangement links TRBV5-6 to TRBJ1-5; TRBD1 aligns across 7 bases. Germline V CDR1 and CDR2: SGHDT, YYEEEE. After removal of 4 bases from V and 1 base from J, the junction contained 2 bases not matched to a gene. The CDR3 has 14 residues. The CDR3 loop reads CASSPQGSNQPQHF. CDR3 bases: TGTGCCAGCAGCCCACAGGGGAGCAATCAGCCCCAGCATTTT.

The chain uses TRBV6-6 and TRBJ2-1; TRBD2 agrees at 9 bases. Germline loops: CDR1 MNHNY, CDR2 SVGAGI (reference sequence). V gave up 7 bases and J gave up 8 bases; unmatched junction bases: 9. The CDR3 is 14 residues long. In DNA form, the CDR3 reads TGTGCCAGCATTAAAGCGGGGGGAGGGGATGAGCAGTTCTTC. This encodes CASIKAGGGDEQFF.

The chain employs TRBV15 and TRBJ2-1, with a weak D call TRBD2 (5 bases). The CDR3 has 13 residues. Germline CDR1 reads LNHNV; CDR2 reads YYDKDF (reference sequence). Trimming cost V 2 bases and J 9 bases, with 11 bases left between them. CDR3 in DNA: TGTGCCACCAGCAGACAACTAGTTACTGAGCAGTTCTTC. Residues: CATSRQLVTEQFF.

This sequence joins TRBV7-2 and TRBJ2-5; 9 bases map to TRBD2. J was trimmed by 2 bases and V by 2 bases; bases with no gene match: 9. The CDR3 totals 17 residues. Germline lookup yields CDR1 SGHTA and CDR2 FQGNSA. The CDR3 nucleotides read TGTGCCAGCAGCTTAACCCCTCCCCTAGCGGGGCAAGAGACCCAGTACTTC. Its protein is CASSLTPPLAGQETQYF.

The chain has TRBV5-4 and TRBJ2-7, with D perhaps TRBD1 (5 bases). This CDR3 region has 12 residues. The germline V gene has CDR1 SGHNT and CDR2 YYREEE (reference sequence). V shed 5 bases and J shed 6 bases, with 12 bases lying between them. CDR3: CASSLGLSEQYF. The DNA of the CDR3 is TGTGCCAGCAGTCTGGGGCTTAGCGAGCAGTACTTC.

This chain joins TRBV9 and TRBJ2-1; 10 bases agree with TRBD2. V was pared by 0 bases and J by 9 bases, with 9 bases of the junction left unmatched. The germline CDR1 and CDR2 sequences are SGDLS and YYNGEE. This CDR3 is 16 amino acids long. DNA of the CDR3: TGTGCCAGCAGCGTAGATCCCAGCGGGGGGGCGGCTGAGCAGTTCTTC. It encodes CASSVDPSGGAAEQFF.

The chain employs TRBV11-3 and TRBJ2-3; 9 nucleotides match TRBD1. V shed 5 bases and J 5 bases; nucleotides not matched to a gene: 5. Germline-derived CDR1 and CDR2 are SGHNT and YENEEA. This CDR3 has 14 residues. The chain's CDR3 is CASSHRGRGDTQYF. The CDR3 coding sequence is TGTGCCAGCAGCCACAGGGGGCGCGGAGATACGCAGTATTTT.

The V and J genes are TRBV18 and TRBJ2-2; 10 bases agree with TRBD1. After removal of 6 bases from V and 3 bases from J, the junction contained 7 bases not matched to a gene. Germline V gene data show CDR1 as KGHSH and CDR2 as LQKENI. The CDR3 is 16 amino acids. In DNA, the CDR3 is TGTGCCAGCTCTCCCCAGACAGGGGGCGACACCGGGGAGCTGTTTTTT. The encoded protein is CASSPQTGGDTGELFF. The full variable domain, in which reference TRBV18 and TRBJ2-2 provide the parts outside the CDR3, is NAGVMQNPRHLVRRRGQEARLRCSPMKGHSHVYWYRQLPEEGLKFMVYLQKENIIDESGMPKERFSAEFPKEGPSILRIQQVVRGDSAAYFCASSPQTGGDTGELFFGEGSRLTVL.

The CDR3 coding sequence is TGTGCCAGAAGCTTAGACGAGCATGAAAAACTGTTTTTT. Amino acid sequence: CARSLDEHEKLFF. This rearrangement joins TRBV7-5 to TRBJ1-4. TRBV7-5 is a pseudogene segment. This CDR3 comprises 13 residues.

The genes are TRBV9 and TRBJ1-2; D call uncertain. CDR3 length: 15 amino acids. V gave up 0 bases and J gave up 6 bases, with 15 bases separating them. The germline CDR1 and CDR2 sequences are SGDLS and YYNGEE. The CDR3 protein is CASSVGGTSYDGYTF. The CDR3 region has the DNA TGTGCCAGCAGCGTAGGAGGTACGTCTTATGATGGCTACACCTTC.

The chain couples TRBV7-2 to TRBJ1-2; D call uncertain. CDR3 size: 12 residues. Germline CDR1 and CDR2: SGHTA and FQGNSA. Trimming removed 1 base at V and 8 bases at J, with 8 bases between. CDR3 amino acids: CASSLGVQGYTF. DNA of the CDR3: TGTGCCAGCAGCTTAGGTGTCCAGGGCTACACCTTC.

The CDR3 sequence: CASSPRVANEQFF. The CDR3 DNA follows: TGTGCCAGCAGCCCCCGGGTAGCCAATGAGCAGTTCTTC. The V gene is TRBV9, the J gene TRBJ2-1, with unresolved D. V was clipped by 4 bases and J by 6 bases, with 11 bases between them. This CDR3 has 13 residues. The germline CDR1 and CDR2 sequences are SGDLS and YYNGEE.

This clone was seen a single time. This rearrangement joins TRBV19 to TRBJ2-5; TRBD1 is a possible D gene (6 bases). Trimming took off 2 bases at V and 5 bases at J, with 15 bases between the two ends. In germline, CDR1 is LNHDA, CDR2 SQIVND (reference sequence). The CDR3 contains 15 residues. The chain's CDR3 is CASSIMGAVGETQYF. DNA for the CDR3: TGTGCCAGTAGTATAATGGGGGCGGTAGGTGAGACCCAGTACTTC.

This chain uses TRBV2 with TRBJ2-1; TRBD2 might be the D (5 bases). The CDR3 is made up of 13 amino acids. Trimming stripped 6 bases from V and 3 bases from J, with 9 bases between. Germline CDR1 is SNHLY and CDR2 is FYNNEI. The CDR3 sequence is CASSRESYNEQFF. CDR3 coding DNA: TGTGCCAGCAGCCGGGAAAGCTACAATGAGCAGTTCTTC.

The table lists this clone with a count of one. This chain links TRBV29-1 with TRBJ1-1; D not certain. Germline-derived CDR1 and CDR2 are SQVTM and ANQGSEA. The CDR3 runs 13 residues. V lost 1 base, J lost 3 bases, and 9 bases lay in between. The chain's CDR3 is CSVEAGMDTEAFF. The CDR3 region has the DNA TGCAGCGTTGAAGCGGGGATGGACACTGAAGCTTTCTTT. The entire variable domain, with the rest obtained from reference TRBV29-1 and TRBJ1-1, is as follows: SAVISQKPSRDICQRGTSLTIQCQVDSQVTMMFWYRQQPGQSLTLIATANQGSEATYESGFVIDKFPISRPNLTFSTLTVSNMSPEDSSIYLCSVEAGMDTEAFFGQGTRLTVV.